The clone carrying this T cell receptor (beta chain) was counted only a few times. Its antigen remains unidentified. Isolated PBMCs totaled at least 6.5 million in each sample. These data come from a study of blood T cells in healthy people across ages. On the study more broadly: Every two T cells gave about one barcoded beta molecule via template switching. Study-level results: Both higher diversity and more naive CD4+ cells marked long-lived donors when set against aged donors.

A second PCR, run for roughly 7 to 11 cycles, used a sample-barcoded 5' primer plus a J-beta primer mix. No fewer than 2.5 million CDR3-containing paired-end reads came from each sample. TCRdb reprocessed the 5' RACE reads with MiXCR, giving one entry per CDR3 protein. The sample holds some 1.5 million distinct CDR3 sequences; roughly 27% are singletons and the top ten take roughly 8%. The TCR sequence derives from a woman aged 25 to 39 in good health. Specimen: blood.

The CDR3 loop reads CSARGSLAGDEQYF. The CDR3 coding sequence is TGCAGTGCTAGAGGGTCACTAGCGGGAGACGAGCAGTACTTC. This rearrangement joins TRBV20-1 to TRBJ2-7; TRBD2 aligns across 11 bases. Germline CDR1 reads DFQATT; CDR2 reads SNEGSKA (reference sequence). The length of the CDR3 is 14 residues. The V segment lost 1 base and the J segment 5 bases; nucleotides outside the gene matches: 4.